This entry describes one T cell receptor (beta chain). Its target is unknown. The entry originates in a study of CD8 T cells in Susac syndrome. The study's findings and limits: The study acknowledged a relatively small number of individuals in its TCR sequencing and HLA analysis.

Peripheral blood CD8+ and CD4+ T cells were profiled by TCR beta sequencing. Relapsing-remitting disease, either stable or active, was present in the treatment-naive patients who were the multiple sclerosis controls. Roughly 0.45 to 1 ug RNA was reverse transcribed with random hexamers. The method of amplification for TCR beta CDR3 was immunoSEQ multiplex PCR, covering 54 Vbeta and 13 Jbeta. TCRdb re-called the immunoSEQ multiplex PCR reads through MiXCR, storing one row per CDR3 protein. Among 400,000 to 550,000 distinct CDR3 sequences listed, approximately 85% were seen once. The germline V gene has CDR1 GTSNPN and CDR2 SVGIG (reference sequence). The ends were cut back, 5 bases at V and 0 bases at J, with 14 bases in the middle. The CDR3 is made up of 15 amino acids.

This chain connects TRBV30 to TRBJ2-1; no clear D. Sequencing input: CD8+ T cells from PBMCs. The clonotype comes from a human donor with multiple sclerosis. CDR3 amino acids: CAWGERTASYNEQFF. The DNA of the CDR3 is TGTGCCTGGGGGGAAAGGACGGCCTCCTACAATGAGCAGTTCTTC.